What follows describes a single T cell receptor (beta chain). Its binding antigen is unknown. Base qualities are not recorded, but no much larger clone differs from it by a single base. The cohort consisted of 666 healthy bone marrow donors. At the time of sampling, all cohort members were nominally healthy, though unrecorded immune exposures were likely present. The donor was CMV seronegative and was included in the group of approximately 350 seronegative cohort members. A peripheral blood sample was provided by each donor, and peripheral blood mononuclear cells were used for TCR beta sequencing. The Qiagen DNeasy Blood Extraction Kit was used to extract genomic DNA from the blood cell samples. The data stem from a study of cytomegalovirus exposure and HLA in healthy donors (dated by TCRdb to the late 2010s). Concerning the study at large: In an earlier analysis of some 550 of the donors, around 290 Gb of sequence data and 90 million to 120 million unique TCR beta sequences from approximately 180 million T cells were reported. Across about 380 genotyped donors of the cohort, an average of about 220,000 unique TCR beta nucleotide sequences per donor were sequenced, and roughly 17% of those sequences were non-productive. Besides the first cohort of 500 to 700 subjects, a separate validation cohort made up of about 120 different subjects was used. Rather than drawing on any new phenotypic data, the later analysis identified candidate immune exposures from TCR beta sequences and the way those sequences occurred across donors. Roughly 320 gigabases of sequencing data and 70 million to 95 million unique TCR sequences made up an early release that covered 500 to 650 HLA-typed donors. An earlier analysis of roughly 580 of the donors used high-throughput TCR beta sequencing to judge whether each TCR beta V gene segment behaved as functional or pseudogenic. HLA typing included class I and class II loci at four-digit resolution. The aim of the study was to test whether cataloging public T cell receptors could identify signatures of past pathogen exposure. A later analysis re-examined previously published TCR beta repertoires from about 670 donors and added high-resolution HLA genotyping to investigate patterns of TCR occurrence. Donor age, sex, ethnicity and CMV serostatus were compiled together with the repertoire data. To predict cytomegalovirus infection status, the study combined high-throughput TCR immunosequencing, statistical association of individual TCRs with disease status, and machine learning. Of the approximately 370 genotyped donors, more than 75% were placed in the genetic ancestry cluster associated with self-reported Caucasian donors. Genome-wide SNP genotypes for about three fifths of the roughly 700 donors were used in a later genetic analysis, which treated that subset as a discovery cohort. The study profiled the T cell repertoires of hundreds of subjects by immunosequencing and related them to cytomegalovirus serostatus. The number of donors typed differed by locus, with 629-630 for A, B, C, DRB1 and DQB1, more than 500 for DQA1, approximately 580 for DPA1, and some 450 for DPB1. Roughly five DR-DQ haplotypes were handled as single units for association and clustering, since linkage in the cohort was strong. Every repertoire in the discovery cohort had been generated on one and the same sequencing platform.

The library came from the immunoSEQ multiplex PCR assay. The multiplex PCR relied on a mix of 60 forward primers for TCR Vbeta segments and 13 reverse primers for TCR Jbeta segments. The CDR3 region of rearranged TCR beta genes was amplified from genomic DNA with a multiplex PCR assay. On the Illumina HiSeq System, the amplified TCR beta libraries were sequenced as 87-base-pair reads. The paper's processing steps were these. A later analysis counted tens of millions of unique TCR beta chains across the roughly 700 repertoires, and 10 million to 12 million of these chains were shared by at least two donors. Raw reads were error-corrected and collapsed into unique sequences by a nearest-neighbor algorithm in which closely related sequences were merged to remove PCR and sequencing errors. V, D and J gene segments were assigned by aligning CDR3 sequences to IMGT reference sequences. For a sequence to be retained, at least a six-nucleotide match to both a V gene segment and a J gene segment was required. Rearrangements were called productive when the CDR3 lacked stop codons and stayed in frame with V and J; all others were non-productive. CDR3 was defined according to IMGT convention as the region running from the second conserved V-encoded cysteine to the conserved J-encoded phenylalanine. Sequences without an unambiguous match to a single V gene segment were excluded from the earlier analysis of approximately 600 of the donors. In an earlier analysis of 587 of the donors, V segments were called functional above 56.7% productive rearrangements and were called segregating when the between-donor standard deviation exceeded 5%. To diagnose cytomegalovirus status from the catalog of TCR beta chain sequences, a statistical classification framework was built. In a later analysis, V and J genes were assigned by comparing TCR nucleotide sequences against IMGT/GENE-DB human TR gene sequences. A later analysis assigned CDR3 sequences and most-parsimonious VDJ recombination scenarios with the TCRdist pipeline. In a later analysis, every TCR beta chain was defined by the combination of its CDR3 amino acid sequence and its V-gene family, and reads without a unique V-gene family were dropped. To address suspected cross-contamination and a sequencing artifact, a later analysis removed some 620 highly shared, low-generation-probability nucleotide sequences. For each public chain, a later analysis derived a clonal expansion index from normalized ranks of inferred template counts within each repertoire. A later analysis computed generation probabilities with a VDJ recombination model fitted to out-of-frame rearrangements, and checked the results against IGoR. A later analysis scored TCR-TCR, TCR-HLA and TCR-CMV co-occurrence with hypergeometric tests, applying a repertoire-size bias correction to TCR pairs. To estimate false discovery rates, a later analysis permuted the HLA or CMV assignments 20 times. In a later analysis, co-occurring TCRs were grouped using DBSCAN, and TCRdist sequence similarity was added for clustering within HLA-allele-positive subsets. For co-occurrence clustering, repertoires with fewer than 30,000 or more than 120,000 public chains were excluded, along with 5 or 6 repertoires with anomalous nucleotide sharing. TCRdb carries this immuneACCESS record with in-frame sequences only. Its versions omit some clonotypes, under half of them owing to an unresolved V gene in the studies checked, with the rest unexplained. V and J calls and clone size come straight from that table; D and trimming were deduced from the DNA. The sample profile shows approximately 220,000 clones; over 60% of them were found once. The top ten clonotypes cover 0.63% of the sample.

Results and caveats for the whole study, not just this receptor: Correlated functional status among segregating V segments might reflect linkage disequilibrium, but an unknown experimental factor could not be ruled out. An association between a missense DCLRE1C variant and V-gene and J-gene trimming of TCR beta chains was found in a later genetic analysis and replicated in an independent cohort. The study gave a list of 150 to 200 TCR beta chains associated with cytomegalovirus. Some IMGT-functional V segments, including TRBV6-2 and TRBV6-3, could not be distinguished by the 87-base-pair reads and were therefore excluded. Most TCR sequences were observed very rarely across donors, whereas some public TCRs were present in many individuals. According to the authors, the approach could potentially be generalized to other disease states and immunological phenotypes. In an earlier analysis of approximately 590 of the donors, most TCR beta V segments appeared in productive rearrangements about 87% or about 30% of the time, broadly matching IMGT annotations. A later analysis found that most CMV-associated TCR beta chains appeared HLA-restricted, with HLA associations seemingly driven largely by CMV exposure. Only TCR beta chains were sequenced in this cohort, and the absence of alpha or paired-chain data limited detectable features. Because some donors lacked HLA typing at each locus, the association tests relied only on the typed subset. Strong co-occurrence of HLA alleles, especially DR and DQ, made assigning TCR associations to individual alleles difficult. In both the original and validation cohorts, the classifier was reported to diagnose cytomegalovirus status with high specificity and sensitivity. For the cohort, immune exposure information was limited to CMV serostatus. Compared with the approximately 700-donor mean, donors in an Asian-associated ancestry cluster had fewer N-insertions in productive TCRs, according to a later genetic analysis. Compared with equally common non-associated chains, HLA-associated TCR beta chains in a later analysis were more clonally expanded and had lower generation probabilities. A cluster of highly shared sequence variants was judged likely to represent a technical artifact of the sequencing pipeline. Because counts were too low, about 17 rarely observed V segments, including chromosome 9 orphons, were excluded from the earlier analysis of around 590 of the donors. In a later analysis, 16,951 TCR beta sequences were associated with specific HLA alleles at a false discovery rate of 0.05. According to a later analysis, parvovirus B19, influenza, CMV and Epstein-Barr virus appeared linked to several top co-occurrence clusters. A further reported finding was that TCR beta sequences accurately predicted the HLA-A and HLA-B alleles for most subjects in the first cohort. Presence/absence analyses assumed roughly uniform sequencing depth across donors, an assumption that may not hold. In a later analysis, TCR association rates were found to vary across HLA loci, with the most associated TCRs seen for DRB1 alleles and the fewest for HLA-C alleles. In vitro tests confirmed that a few of the cytomegalovirus-associated TCR beta chains recognize cytomegalovirus antigens.

CDR1 and CDR2 are drawn from the germline V gene (reference sequence): WNHNN, SYGVQD. The CDR3 contains 17 residues, cysteine and phenylalanine counted. The sequence is cut down to CDR3 DNA, 51 bases in frame from base 1. V is cut by 3 bases and J by 2 bases, and the space between the germline ends is 17 bases. This TCR was sampled from a man between 18 and 29 years old in good health and CMV-seronegative. Recombination joined TRBV10-1 with TRBJ2-1, with no confident D gene call. The sample taken for sequencing was PBMCs. The DNA sequence is TGCGCCAGCAGTGAAGAGCTGGCGGCGACCCCCTACAATGAGCAGTTCTTC. This codes for CASSEELAATPYNEQFF.